This TCR beta chain was found in a study of cytotoxic CD8 clonotypes in ibrutinib-treated CLL (dated by TCRdb to about 2021). Background for the entire study: In this cohort, 15 patients were treatment-naive and ten to eleven were relapsed/refractory, while 17 to 18 had unmutated IGHV. Cryopreserved peripheral blood mononuclear cells were collected at three points: before therapy, at response, and at either sustained remission or disease progression. Longitudinal samples were available for about 30% of the roughly 86 trial participants. Response samples were obtained after a median of around 11 months of treatment, with a range of roughly 6 to 40 months. Partial responses were observed in 24 patients and complete responses in 2; after a median follow-up of roughly 72 months, remission was maintained in around 14 patients and progression was observed in around twelve. Every sample from remission and from progressive disease was obtained while the patients were still on ibrutinib. Samples averaged approximately 260,000 productive templates and around 91,000 productive rearrangements.

With respect to this clone: Its binding antigen is unknown. No clone much larger than this one lies a single base away; base qualities are absent.

V and J are truncated by 5 bases and 6 bases respectively, leaving an intervening sequence of 19 bases. Based on the germline V gene, the CDR1 and CDR2 sequences are SGHTS and YDEGEE. The CDR3 runs 15 residues from the cysteine to the phenylalanine. This entry keeps only the CDR3 DNA: 45 bases, framed from base 1. The goal of deep resolution MiSeq sequencing was a depth between 1 in 1 million and 1 in 200,000 T cells, and coverage averaged 10x per clonotype. The immunoSEQ hsTCRB Kit was used to generate the TCR beta libraries. Processing in the source paper ran as follows. Data were analyzed with ImmunoSEQ Data Assistant and ImmunoSEQ Analyzer, with V, D and J genes assigned per IMGT definitions. Clonality, which ranges from 0 to 1, was calculated as one minus the normalized Shannon entropy of productive rearrangement frequencies. Only overrepresented clonotypes making up at least 0.05% of the repertoire of each patient were included in the public clonotype analysis. Repertoires from some 14 age-matched healthy donors in immuneACCESS were used as clonality controls. TCRdb took over this immuneACCESS table, retaining in-frame rearrangements with V and J assigned. Such tables are incomplete; in checked studies, under half of the missing clones stem from an unresolved V gene, and the remainder is unexplained. D and trimming were read from the DNA, whereas the V and J calls and clone size are those reported in that table. The table for this sample lists fewer than 400,000 clones; 60% to 80% of them were counted only once. About 6.7% of the sample is held by the ten biggest clonotypes.

The investigation overall reported the following: Public clonotypes were rare and either contracted or stayed stable during treatment, and the rise in clonality at ibrutinib response reflected the expansion of private clonotypes. Sampling times were not matched between sustained-remission and progressing patients, and lymph node repertoires were not studied. At ibrutinib response clonality went up, during sustained remission it held steady, and at progression it dropped back toward baseline. At baseline, clonality was higher than in age-matched healthy donors and showed a strong correlation with circulating CD8+ T-cell counts.

For TCR beta library preparation, around 2.2 micrograms of genomic DNA was extracted from cryopreserved PBMCs. Longitudinal blood samples from CLL patients receiving ibrutinib monotherapy were subjected to high-throughput TCR beta sequencing. The patients were enrolled in a single-center, open-label phase 2 trial of ibrutinib monotherapy. The chain links TRBV5-8 with TRBJ2-3; tentative D gene TRBD2, with 5 bases matching. This receptor was obtained from a human donor with chronic lymphocytic leukemia. The specimen was PBMCs, collected after 36 months of ibrutinib treatment. The sequenced DNA is TGTGCCAGCAGGACGTCGGGTGGAGGCTGGGATACGCAGTATTTT. This gives the protein CASRTSGGGWDTQYF.